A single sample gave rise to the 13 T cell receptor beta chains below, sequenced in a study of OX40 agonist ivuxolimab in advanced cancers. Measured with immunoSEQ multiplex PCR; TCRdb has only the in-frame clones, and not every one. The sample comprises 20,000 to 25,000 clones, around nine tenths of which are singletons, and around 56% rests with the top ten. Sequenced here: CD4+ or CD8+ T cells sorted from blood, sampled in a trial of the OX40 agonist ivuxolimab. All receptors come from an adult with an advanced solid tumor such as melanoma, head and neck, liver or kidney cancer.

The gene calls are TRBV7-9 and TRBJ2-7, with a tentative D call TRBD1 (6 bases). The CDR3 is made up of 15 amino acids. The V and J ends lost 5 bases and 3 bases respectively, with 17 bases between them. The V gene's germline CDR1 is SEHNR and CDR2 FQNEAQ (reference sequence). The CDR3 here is CASSPRGPQDYEQYF. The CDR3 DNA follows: TGTGCCAGCAGCCCCAGGGGTCCCCAAGACTACGAGCAGTACTTC.

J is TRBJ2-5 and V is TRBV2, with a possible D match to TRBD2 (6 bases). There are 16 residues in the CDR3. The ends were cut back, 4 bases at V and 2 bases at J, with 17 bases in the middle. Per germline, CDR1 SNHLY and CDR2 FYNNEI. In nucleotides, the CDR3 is TGTGCCAGCAGTGCCGGAAGTGAGGGGACTCAAGAGACCCAGTACTTC. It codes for CASSAGSEGTQETQYF.

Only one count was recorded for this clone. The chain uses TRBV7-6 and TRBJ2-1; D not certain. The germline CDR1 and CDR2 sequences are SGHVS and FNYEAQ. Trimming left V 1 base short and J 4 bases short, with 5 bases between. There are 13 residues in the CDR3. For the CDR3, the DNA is TGTGCCAGCAGCTTAGACCATTACAATGAGCAGTTCTTC. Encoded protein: CASSLDHYNEQFF.

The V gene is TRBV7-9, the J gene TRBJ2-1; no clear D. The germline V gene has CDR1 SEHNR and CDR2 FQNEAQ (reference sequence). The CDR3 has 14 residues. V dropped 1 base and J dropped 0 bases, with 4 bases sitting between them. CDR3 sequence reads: CASSLGGSYNEQFF. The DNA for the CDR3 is TGTGCCAGCAGCTTAGGGGGCTCCTACAATGAGCAGTTCTTC.

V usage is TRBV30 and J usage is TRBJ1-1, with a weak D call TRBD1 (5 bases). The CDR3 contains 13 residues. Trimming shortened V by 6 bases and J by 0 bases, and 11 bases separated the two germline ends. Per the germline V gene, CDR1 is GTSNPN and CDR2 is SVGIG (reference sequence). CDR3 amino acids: CACQTAMNTEAFF. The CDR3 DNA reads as TGTGCCTGTCAGACAGCTATGAACACTGAAGCTTTCTTT.

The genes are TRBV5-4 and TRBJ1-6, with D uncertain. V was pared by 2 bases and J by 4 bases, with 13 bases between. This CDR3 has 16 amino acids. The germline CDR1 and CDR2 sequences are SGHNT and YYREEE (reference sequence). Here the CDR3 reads CASSFGGPTYNSPLHF. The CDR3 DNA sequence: TGTGCCAGCAGCTTCGGTGGACCGACGTATAATTCACCCCTCCACTTT.

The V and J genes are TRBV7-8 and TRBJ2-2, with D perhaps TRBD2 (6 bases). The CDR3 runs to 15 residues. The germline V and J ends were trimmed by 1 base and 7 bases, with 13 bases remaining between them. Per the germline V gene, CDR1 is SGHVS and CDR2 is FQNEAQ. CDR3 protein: CASSLGWGDGGELFF. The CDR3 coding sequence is TGTGCCAGCAGCTTAGGGTGGGGGGACGGCGGGGAGCTGTTTTTT.

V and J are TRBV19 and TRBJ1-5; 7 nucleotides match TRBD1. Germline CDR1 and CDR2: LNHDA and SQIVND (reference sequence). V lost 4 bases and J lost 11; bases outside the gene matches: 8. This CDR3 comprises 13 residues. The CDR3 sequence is CASSTYQGVAQHF. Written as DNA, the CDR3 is TGTGCCAGTAGTACCTACCAGGGGGTTGCCCAGCATTTT.

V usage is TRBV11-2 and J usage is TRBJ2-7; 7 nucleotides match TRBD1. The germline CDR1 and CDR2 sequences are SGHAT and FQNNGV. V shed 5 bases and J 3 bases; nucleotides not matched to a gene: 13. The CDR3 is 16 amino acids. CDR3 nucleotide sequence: TGTGCCAGCAGCGCCGGGACAGCCCGGACGTACTACGAGCAGTACTTC. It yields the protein CASSAGTARTYYEQYF.

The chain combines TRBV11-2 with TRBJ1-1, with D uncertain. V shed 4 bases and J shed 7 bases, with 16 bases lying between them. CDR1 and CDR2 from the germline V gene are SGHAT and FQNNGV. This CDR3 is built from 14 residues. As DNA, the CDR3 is TGTGCCAGCAGCTCCCCGGCCAGGAGTAGTGAAGCTTTCTTT. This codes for CASSSPARSSEAFF.

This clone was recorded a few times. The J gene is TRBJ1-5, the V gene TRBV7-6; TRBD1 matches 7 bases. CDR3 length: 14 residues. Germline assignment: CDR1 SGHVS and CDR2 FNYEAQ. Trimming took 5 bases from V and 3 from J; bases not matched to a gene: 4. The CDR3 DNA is TGTGCCAGCAGCCCGACAGGGATCAATCAGCCCCAGCATTTT. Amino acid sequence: CASSPTGINQPQHF.

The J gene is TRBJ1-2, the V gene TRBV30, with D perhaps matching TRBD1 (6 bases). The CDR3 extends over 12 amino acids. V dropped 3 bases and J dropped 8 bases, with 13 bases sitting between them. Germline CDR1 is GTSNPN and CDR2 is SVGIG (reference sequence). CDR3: CAWRGGLGGYTF. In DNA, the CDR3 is TGTGCCTGGAGGGGGGGGCTGGGGGGCTACACCTTC.

CDR3 region: CAWSVGAGGPTDTQYF. The CDR3 DNA sequence: TGTGCCTGGAGTGTAGGAGCGGGGGGGCCGACAGATACGCAGTATTTT. The V and J genes are TRBV30 and TRBJ2-3; the match to TRBD2 covers 10 bases. V lost 0 bases, J lost 3 bases, and 6 bases stayed unmatched. The CDR3 contains 16 residues. Germline V gene data show CDR1 as GTSNPN and CDR2 as SVGIG (reference sequence).